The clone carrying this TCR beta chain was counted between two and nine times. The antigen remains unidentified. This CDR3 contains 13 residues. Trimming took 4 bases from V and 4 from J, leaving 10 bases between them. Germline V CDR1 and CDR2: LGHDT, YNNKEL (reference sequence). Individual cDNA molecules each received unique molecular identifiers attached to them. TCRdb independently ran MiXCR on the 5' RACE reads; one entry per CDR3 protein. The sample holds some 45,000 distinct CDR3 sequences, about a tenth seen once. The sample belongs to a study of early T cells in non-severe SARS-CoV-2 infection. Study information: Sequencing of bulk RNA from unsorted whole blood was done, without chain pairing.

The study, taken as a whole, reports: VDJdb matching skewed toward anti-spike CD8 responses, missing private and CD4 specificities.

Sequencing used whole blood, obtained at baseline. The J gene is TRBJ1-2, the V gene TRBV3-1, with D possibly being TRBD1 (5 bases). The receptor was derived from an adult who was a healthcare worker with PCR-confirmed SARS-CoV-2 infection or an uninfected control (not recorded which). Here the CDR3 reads CASSLEGPYGYTF. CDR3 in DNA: TGTGCCAGCAGCCTAGAGGGACCCTATGGCTACACCTTC.